This record concerns one T cell receptor (beta chain) sequence. Its antigen is undetermined. This entry belongs to a study of regulatory T cells in long-lasting Graves disease. General study results and limits: The persistent group shared 2,500 to 3,000 public clonotypes, more than the approximately 890 shared by new patients. Persistent disease exhibited a predilection for TRBV28, TRBJ1-2 and TRBJ2-5.

HTBI primers from iRepertoire and Arm-PCR of CDR3 regions yielded the TCR beta libraries. In the study's own analysis: Gene usage covered 50 to 75 TRBV and more than twelve TRBJ segments. TCRdb ran MiXCR on the multiplex PCR reads and lists one entry per CDR3 protein. None of the V and J calls come from the authors' own analysis; TCRdb made them. The table records about 320,000 distinct CDR3 sequences, 18% of them present only once. Germline assignment: CDR1 MGHDK and CDR2 SYGVNS. V lost 7 bases and J 7 bases, leaving 13 bases between the germline ends. CDR3 size: 12 residues. The sample's time point: newly diagnosed GD, antithyroid drugs for less than 3 months. The TCR library was made from RNA that had been extracted from PBMCs in TRIzol. Doctors identified Graves' disease using the American Thyroid Association guidelines.

The TCR sequence derives from a female donor with Graves disease. The V gene is TRBV25-1, the J gene TRBJ1-2; maybe TRBD1 (5 bases). The input for sequencing was peripheral blood mononuclear cells (PBMCs), taken at new diagnosis, from a patient treated with antithyroid drugs. CDR3 nucleotides: TGTGCCAGCAAGCACAGGACTGGTGGCTACACCTTC. Translated, it gives CASKHRTGGYTF.